This T cell receptor beta chain was recovered during a study of PD-1 blockade in classical Hodgkin lymphoma. Study results and limitations: While CD8+ TCR diversity did not rise significantly by C4D1, CD4+ TCR diversity did.

Assay used: immunoSEQ multiplex PCR; TCRdb lists only in-frame clones, some missing. The sample consists of about 15,000 clones, 70% to 90% of them appearing once. The CDR3 spans 15 residues. CDR1 and CDR2 from the germline V gene are SGHAT and FQNNGV. V shed 3 bases, J shed 5 bases, and the junction held 4 bases outside the gene matches. A word on this clone: Its antigen remains unknown.

With no exception, relapse followed autologous stem cell transplantation in all patients, and brentuximab vedotin exposure varied. Out of thawed PBMCs, magnetic negative selection purified CD4+ T cells. The patients, who had relapsed/refractory classical Hodgkin lymphoma, achieved best responses of complete response, partial response or progressive disease. The rearrangement joins TRBV11-2 to TRBJ2-3, with 11 bases identical to TRBD2. This clonotype originated in a human donor with classical Hodgkin lymphoma. Sequencing was performed on CD4+ T cells from blood, taken at baseline. Here the CDR3 reads CASSFSGGAGDTQYF. CDR3 nucleotide sequence: TGTGCCAGCAGCTTTAGCGGGGGGGCCGGAGATACGCAGTATTTT. Using reference TRBV11-2 and TRBJ2-3 for the parts outside the CDR3, the full variable domain is EAGVAQSPRYKIIEKRQSVAFWCNPISGHATLYWYQQILGQGPKLLIQFQNNGVVDDSQLPKDRFSAERLKGVDSTLKIQPAKLEDSAVYLCASSFSGGAGDTQYFGPGTRLTVL.